These 12 T cell receptor beta chains share one sample of origin, sequenced in a study of blood T cell repertoires in COVID-19. Assay: immunoSEQ multiplex PCR; the TCRdb copy retains only in-frame clones and omits some. The sample lists approximately 88,000 clones, about 89% seen once, with just under 4% in the top ten. Input material: peripheral blood. The receptors here all came from a woman aged 50 to 65 in a cohort sampled during active COVID-19.

This chain uses TRBV7-9 with TRBJ2-5, with 9 bases fitting TRBD1. The CDR3 is 14 residues long. Germline CDR1 and CDR2: SEHNR and FQNEAQ (reference sequence). V lost 4 bases to trimming and J lost 5 bases; unmatched junction nucleotides: 5. The CDR3 sequence: CASSWDRAEETQYF. The CDR3 DNA follows: TGTGCCAGCAGCTGGGACAGGGCGGAGGAGACCCAGTACTTC.

This chain links TRBV12-3 or TRBV12-4 with TRBJ1-3, with a possible D match to TRBD1 (5 bases). The CDR3 runs 13 residues. V was pared by 6 bases and J by 0 bases, with 6 bases between. The CDR3 loop reads CASRTGSGNTIYF. In DNA, the CDR3 is TGTGCCAGCAGAACAGGCTCTGGAAACACCATATATTTT.

This sequence joins TRBV9 and TRBJ2-2; TRBD1 agrees at 11 bases. Per the germline V gene, CDR1 is SGDLS and CDR2 is YYNGEE. This CDR3 comprises 19 residues. J was trimmed by 3 bases and V by 5 bases; bases with no gene match: 15. CDR3 DNA: TGTGCCAGCAGTCGTATCGGACAGGGGGCCCCTAAGGACACCGGGGAGCTGTTTTTT. Amino acid sequence: CASSRIGQGAPKDTGELFF.

The chain recombines TRBV30 with TRBJ1-6; TRBD1 is a possible D gene (6 bases). This CDR3 has 15 amino acids. Trimming pared 3 bases from V and 6 bases from J, leaving 15 bases between. The germline V gene encodes CDR1 GTSNPN and CDR2 SVGIG (reference sequence). CDR3 amino acids: CAWSGGPTGNSPLHF. Here the CDR3 DNA reads TGTGCCTGGAGCGGGGGGCCGACGGGTAATTCACCCCTCCACTTT.

V usage is TRBV3-1 (or the pseudogene TRBV3-2) and J usage is TRBJ1-3; D possibly corresponds to TRBD1 (6 bases). The CDR3 is made up of 17 amino acids. Germline V gene lookup returns CDR1 LGHDT and CDR2 YNNKEL (reference sequence). V gave up 2 bases and J gave up 0 bases, with 14 bases separating them. CDR3 residues: CASSQWPRGPSGNTIYF. CDR3 bases: TGTGCCAGCAGCCAATGGCCCAGGGGACCCTCTGGAAACACCATATATTTT.

The J gene is TRBJ2-1, the V gene TRBV4-1; D perhaps matches TRBD2 (5 bases). The V gene lost 0 bases and the J gene lost 0 bases, with 9 bases spanning the gap. Germline lookup yields CDR1 MGHRA and CDR2 YSYEKL. This CDR3 spans 16 amino acids. CDR3 DNA: TGCGCCAGCAGCCAAGAAGGAGCGGCCTCCTACAATGAGCAGTTCTTC. The encoded protein is CASSQEGAASYNEQFF.

This chain joins TRBV19 and TRBJ2-1; tentative D call: TRBD2 (7 bases). Germline V gives CDR1 LNHDA, CDR2 SQIVND (reference sequence). This CDR3 contains 14 residues. With 3 bases removed from V and 6 bases from J, the gap between germline ends came to 12 bases. The DNA for the CDR3 is TGTGCCAGTAGTATTGGGGGGGGCCTCAATGAGCAGTTCTTC. This gives the protein CASSIGGGLNEQFF.

The rearrangement uses TRBV19 and TRBJ2-7, with 9 positions matching TRBD2. CDR3 length: 14 amino acids. J lost 2 bases, V lost 1 base, and 0 bases had no gene match. The germline V gene encodes CDR1 LNHDA and CDR2 SQIVND (reference sequence). The CDR3 DNA is TGTGCCAGTAGTATAGTAGCGGGGGCCTACGAGCAGTACTTC. This gives the protein CASSIVAGAYEQYF.

The V call is TRBV28, the J call TRBJ1-6; D remains unclear. This CDR3 has 15 amino acids. The ends were cut back, 1 base at V and 7 bases at J, with 11 bases in the middle. Germline-derived CDR1 and CDR2 are MDHEN and SYDVKM. The CDR3 DNA sequence: TGTGCCAGCAGTTTATCCCAGCGGGCAAATTCACCCCTCCACTTT. Protein product: CASSLSQRANSPLHF.

The CDR3 nucleotides are TGTGCCAGCAGTTACCAGGTCTACGAGCAGTACTTC. It yields the protein CASSYQVYEQYF. This chain joins TRBV6-6 and TRBJ2-7; D gene ambiguous. V was pared by 2 bases and J by 3 bases, with 5 bases between. This CDR3 contains 12 residues. Germline V CDR1 and CDR2: MNHNY, SVGAGI (reference sequence).

The rearrangement links TRBV7-9 to TRBJ1-1, with TRBD1 matching 9 bases. This CDR3 contains 15 residues. Trimming removed 5 bases from V and 1 base from J; junction bases left unmatched: 5. The germline CDR1 and CDR2 sequences are SEHNR and FQNEAQ (reference sequence). The CDR3, as DNA: TGTGCCAGCAGCCTCCTGACAGGGGGGAACACTGAAGCTTTCTTT. It yields the protein CASSLLTGGNTEAFF.

The genes are TRBV6-6 and TRBJ2-1; tentatively, D is TRBD2 (6 bases). The V gene's germline CDR1 is MNHNY and CDR2 SVGAGI (reference sequence). Trimming shortened V by 4 bases and J by 3 bases, and 13 bases separated the two germline ends. CDR3 length: 15 residues. The CDR3 here is CASSSPQGLYNEQFF. As DNA, the CDR3 is TGTGCCAGCAGTTCCCCCCAGGGACTCTACAATGAGCAGTTCTTC.